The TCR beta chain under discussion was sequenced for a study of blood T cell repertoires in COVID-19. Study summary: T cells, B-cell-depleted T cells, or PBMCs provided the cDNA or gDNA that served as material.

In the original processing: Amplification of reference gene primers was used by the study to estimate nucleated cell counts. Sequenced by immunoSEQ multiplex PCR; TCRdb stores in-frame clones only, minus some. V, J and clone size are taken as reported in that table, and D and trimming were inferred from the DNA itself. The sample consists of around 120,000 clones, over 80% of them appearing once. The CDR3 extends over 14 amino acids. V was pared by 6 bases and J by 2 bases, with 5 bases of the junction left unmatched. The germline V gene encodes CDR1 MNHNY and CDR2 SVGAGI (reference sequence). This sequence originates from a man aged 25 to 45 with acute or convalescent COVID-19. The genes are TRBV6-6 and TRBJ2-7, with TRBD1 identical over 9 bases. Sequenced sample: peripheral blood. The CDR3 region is CASRTGTGPYEQYV. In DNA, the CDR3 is TGTGCCAGCAGAACCGGGACAGGGCCCTACGAGCAGTACGTC.